This T cell receptor (beta chain) emerged from a study of T cell repertoires in urothelial bladder cancer. CDR3 length: 14 residues. Trimming pared 3 bases from V and 6 bases from J, leaving 14 bases between. The germline V gene has CDR1 MRHNA and CDR2 SNTAGT. Using immunoSEQ multiplex PCR, the repertoire was profiled, and TCRdb retains in-frame clones only, with some absent. This sample yields about 14,000 clones, of which 55% to 80% are seen a single time; 7% to 9.5% belongs to the top ten. The V gene is TRBV6-4, the J gene TRBJ1-2; D ambiguous. The receptor was isolated from a human donor with urothelial carcinoma. Sequenced material: tumor-infiltrating cells from bladder cancer. The CDR3 here is CASSEEYSFNGYTF. CDR3 DNA: TGTGCCAGCAGTGAAGAGTACAGCTTCAATGGCTACACCTTC.